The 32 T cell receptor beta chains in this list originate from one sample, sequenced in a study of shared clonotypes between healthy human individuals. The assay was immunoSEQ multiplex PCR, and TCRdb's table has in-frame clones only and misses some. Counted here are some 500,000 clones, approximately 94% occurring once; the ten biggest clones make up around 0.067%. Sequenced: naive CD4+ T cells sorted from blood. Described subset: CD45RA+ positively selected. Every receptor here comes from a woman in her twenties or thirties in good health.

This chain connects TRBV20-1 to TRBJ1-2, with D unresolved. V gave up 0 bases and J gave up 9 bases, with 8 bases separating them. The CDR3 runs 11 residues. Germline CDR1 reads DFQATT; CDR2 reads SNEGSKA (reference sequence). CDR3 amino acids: CSAREGRRYTF. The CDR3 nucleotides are TGCAGTGCTAGAGAAGGAAGGCGCTACACCTTC.

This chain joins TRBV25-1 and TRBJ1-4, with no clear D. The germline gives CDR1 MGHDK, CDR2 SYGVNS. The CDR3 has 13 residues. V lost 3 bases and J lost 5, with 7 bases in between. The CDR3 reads CASSDDWNEKLFF. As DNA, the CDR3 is TGTGCCAGCAGTGACGACTGGAATGAAAAACTGTTTTTT. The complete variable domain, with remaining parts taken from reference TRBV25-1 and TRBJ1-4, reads EADIYQTPRYLVIGTGKKITLECSQTMGHDKMYWYQQDPGMELHLIHYSYGVNSTEKGDLSSESTVSRIRTEHFPLTLESARPSHTSQYLCASSDDWNEKLFFGSGTQLSVL.

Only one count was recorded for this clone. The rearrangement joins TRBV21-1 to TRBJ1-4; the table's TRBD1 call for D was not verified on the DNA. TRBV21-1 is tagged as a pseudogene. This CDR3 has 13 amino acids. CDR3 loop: CASKIWLNEKLFF. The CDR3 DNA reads TGTGCCAGCAAAATCTGGCTTAATGAAAAACTGTTTTTT.

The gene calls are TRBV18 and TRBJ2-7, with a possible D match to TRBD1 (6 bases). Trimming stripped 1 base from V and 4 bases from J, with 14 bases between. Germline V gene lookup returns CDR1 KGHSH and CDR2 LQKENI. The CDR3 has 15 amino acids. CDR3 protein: CASSPQGVGMYEQYF. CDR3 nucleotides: TGTGCCAGCTCACCACAGGGGGTAGGGATGTACGAGCAGTACTTC. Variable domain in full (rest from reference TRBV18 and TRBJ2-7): NAGVMQNPRHLVRRRGQEARLRCSPMKGHSHVYWYRQLPEEGLKFMVYLQKENIIDESGMPKERFSAEFPKEGPSILRIQQVVRGDSAAYFCASSPQGVGMYEQYFGPGTRLTVT.

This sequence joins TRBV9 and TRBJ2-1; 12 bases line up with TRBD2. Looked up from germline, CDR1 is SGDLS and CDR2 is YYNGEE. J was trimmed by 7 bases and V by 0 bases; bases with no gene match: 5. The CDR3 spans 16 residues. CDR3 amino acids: CASSVVLAGGKNEQFF. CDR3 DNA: TGTGCCAGCAGCGTAGTCCTAGCGGGAGGGAAGAATGAGCAGTTCTTC. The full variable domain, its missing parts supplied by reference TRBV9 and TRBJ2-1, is DSGVTQTPKHLITATGQRVTLRCSPRSGDLSVYWYQQSLDQGLQFLIQYYNGEERAKGNILERFSAQQFPDLHSELNLSSLELGDSALYFCASSVVLAGGKNEQFFGPGTRLTVL.

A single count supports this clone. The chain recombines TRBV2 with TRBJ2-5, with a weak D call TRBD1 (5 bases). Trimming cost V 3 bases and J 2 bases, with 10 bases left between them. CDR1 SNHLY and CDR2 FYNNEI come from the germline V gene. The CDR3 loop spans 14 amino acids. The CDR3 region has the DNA TGTGCCAGCAGTGATAGGGCAGGGCAAGAGACCCAGTACTTC. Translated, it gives CASSDRAGQETQYF.

CDR3 sequence reads: CASSLLLATEPDTQYF. In nucleotides, the CDR3 is TGTGCCAGCTCCCTCCTTCTAGCGACCGAGCCAGATACGCAGTATTTT. The rearrangement joins TRBV18 to TRBJ2-3; TRBD2 might be the D (6 bases). The CDR3 is 16 residues long. From germline, CDR1 is KGHSH and CDR2 LQKENI. The V gene lost 6 bases and the J gene lost 4 bases, with 20 bases spanning the gap.

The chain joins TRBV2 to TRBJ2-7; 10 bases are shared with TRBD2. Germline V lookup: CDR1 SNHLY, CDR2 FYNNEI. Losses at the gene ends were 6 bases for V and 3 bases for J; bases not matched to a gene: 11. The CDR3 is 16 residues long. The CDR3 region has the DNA TGTGCCAGCAGGCGGGGGCGGACTAGCGGACGCTACGAGCAGTACTTC. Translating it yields CASRRGRTSGRYEQYF.

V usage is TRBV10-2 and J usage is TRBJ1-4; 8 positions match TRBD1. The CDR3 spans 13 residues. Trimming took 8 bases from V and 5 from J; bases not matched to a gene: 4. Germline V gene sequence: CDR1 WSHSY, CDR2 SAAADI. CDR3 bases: TGCGCCAGCGGGCGGACAGGGAATGAAAAACTGTTTTTT. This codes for CASGRTGNEKLFF.

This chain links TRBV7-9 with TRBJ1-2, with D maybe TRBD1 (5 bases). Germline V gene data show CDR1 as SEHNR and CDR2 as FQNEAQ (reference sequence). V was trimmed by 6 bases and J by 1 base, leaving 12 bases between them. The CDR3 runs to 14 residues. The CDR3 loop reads CASSAAGSNYGYTF. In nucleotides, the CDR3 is TGTGCCAGCAGTGCGGCAGGGAGTAACTATGGCTACACCTTC.

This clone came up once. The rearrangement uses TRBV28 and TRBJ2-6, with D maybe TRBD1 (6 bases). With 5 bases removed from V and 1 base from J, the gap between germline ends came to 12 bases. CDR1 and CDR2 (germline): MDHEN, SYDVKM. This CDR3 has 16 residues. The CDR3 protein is CASSPRTASGANVLTF. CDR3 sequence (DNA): TGTGCCAGCAGTCCCCGGACAGCTTCTGGGGCCAACGTCCTGACTTTC. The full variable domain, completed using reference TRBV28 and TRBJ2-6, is DVKVTQSSRYLVKRTGEKVFLECVQDMDHENMFWYRQDPGLGLRLIYFSYDVKMKEKGDIPEGYSVSREKKERFSLILESASTNQTSMYLCASSPRTASGANVLTFGAGSRLTVL.

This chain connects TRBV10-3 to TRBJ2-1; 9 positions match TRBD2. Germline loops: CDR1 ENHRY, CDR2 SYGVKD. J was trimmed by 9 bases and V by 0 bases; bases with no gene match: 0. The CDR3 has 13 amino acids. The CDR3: CAISESTSGEQFF. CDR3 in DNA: TGTGCCATCAGTGAGTCGACTAGCGGTGAGCAGTTCTTC.

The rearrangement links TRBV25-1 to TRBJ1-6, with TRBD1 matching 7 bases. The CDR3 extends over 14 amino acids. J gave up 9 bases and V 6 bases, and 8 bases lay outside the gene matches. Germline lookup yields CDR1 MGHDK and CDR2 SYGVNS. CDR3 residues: CASSQGVFGSPLHF. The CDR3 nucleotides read TGTGCCAGCAGCCAGGGGGTTTTTGGTTCACCCCTCCACTTT.

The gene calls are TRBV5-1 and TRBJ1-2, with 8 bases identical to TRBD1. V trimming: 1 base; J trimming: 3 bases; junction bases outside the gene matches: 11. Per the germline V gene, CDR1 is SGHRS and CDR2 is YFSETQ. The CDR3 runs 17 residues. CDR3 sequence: CASSLLGTPGQDYGYTF. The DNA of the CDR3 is TGCGCCAGCAGCTTGCTGGGGACGCCGGGACAGGACTATGGCTACACCTTC.

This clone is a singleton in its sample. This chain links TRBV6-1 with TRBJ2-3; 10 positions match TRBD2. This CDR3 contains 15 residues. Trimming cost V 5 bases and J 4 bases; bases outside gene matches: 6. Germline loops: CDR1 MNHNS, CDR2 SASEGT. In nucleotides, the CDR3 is TGTGCCAGCAGTAGAGCGGGAGGGCAGGCAGATACGCAGTATTTT. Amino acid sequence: CASSRAGGQADTQYF.

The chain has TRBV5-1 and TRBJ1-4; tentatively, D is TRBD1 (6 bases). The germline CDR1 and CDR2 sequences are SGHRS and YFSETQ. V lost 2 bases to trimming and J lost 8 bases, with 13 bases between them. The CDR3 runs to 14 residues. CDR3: CASSFMAGDEKLFF. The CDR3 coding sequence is TGCGCCAGCAGCTTTATGGCAGGGGACGAAAAACTGTTTTTT.

CDR3 amino acids: CASSLIGGPLQGEQYF. Written as DNA, the CDR3 is TGTGCCAGCAGTCTTATAGGTGGGCCACTGCAGGGGGAGCAGTACTTC. V is TRBV28 and J is TRBJ2-5; 7 positions agree with TRBD1. CDR1 is MDHEN and CDR2 is SYDVKM in the germline V gene. The V and J ends lost 5 bases and 11 bases, in that order; junction bases with no gene match: 20. This CDR3 is 16 amino acids long.

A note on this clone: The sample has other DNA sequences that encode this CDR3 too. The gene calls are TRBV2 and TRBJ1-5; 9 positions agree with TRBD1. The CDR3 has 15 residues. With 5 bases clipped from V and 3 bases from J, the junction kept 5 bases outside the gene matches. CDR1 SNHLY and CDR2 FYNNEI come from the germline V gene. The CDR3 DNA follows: TGTGCCAGCAGTCGAGACAGGGGGTCCAATCAGCCCCAGCATTTT. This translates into CASSRDRGSNQPQHF.

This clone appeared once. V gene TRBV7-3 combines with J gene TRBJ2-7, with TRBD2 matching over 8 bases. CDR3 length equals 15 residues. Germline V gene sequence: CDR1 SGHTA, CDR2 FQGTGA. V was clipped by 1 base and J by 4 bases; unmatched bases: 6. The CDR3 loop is CASSLISGIEYEQYF. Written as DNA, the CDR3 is TGTGCCAGCAGCTTAATTAGCGGGATTGAGTACGAGCAGTACTTC.

CDR3 DNA sequence: TGTGCCAGCAGCTTCTCCGGGACGGACTATGGCTACACCTTC. Translation gives CASSFSGTDYGYTF. J is TRBJ1-2 and V is TRBV5-8; D possibly corresponds to TRBD1 (5 bases). Germline-derived CDR1 and CDR2 are SGHTS and YDEGEE. The CDR3 runs 14 residues. V lost 2 bases, J lost 3 bases, and 11 bases lay in between.

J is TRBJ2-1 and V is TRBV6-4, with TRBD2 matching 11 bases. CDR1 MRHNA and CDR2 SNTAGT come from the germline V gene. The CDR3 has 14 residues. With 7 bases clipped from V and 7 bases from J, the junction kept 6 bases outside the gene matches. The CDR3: CASIASGRRNEQFF. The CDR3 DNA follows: TGTGCCAGCATAGCTAGCGGGAGGAGGAATGAGCAGTTCTTC.

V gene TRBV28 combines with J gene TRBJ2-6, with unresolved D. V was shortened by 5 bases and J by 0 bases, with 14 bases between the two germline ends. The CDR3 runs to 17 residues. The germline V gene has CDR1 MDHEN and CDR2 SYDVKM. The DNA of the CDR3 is TGTGCCAGCAGTCGCCTTTTCGACCACTCTGGGGCCAACGTCCTGACTTTC. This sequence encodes CASSRLFDHSGANVLTF.

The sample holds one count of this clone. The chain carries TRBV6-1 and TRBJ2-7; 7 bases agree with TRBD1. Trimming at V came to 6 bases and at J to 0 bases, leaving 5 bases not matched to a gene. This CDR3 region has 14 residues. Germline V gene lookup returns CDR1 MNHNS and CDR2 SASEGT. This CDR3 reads CASRRTGPSYEQYF. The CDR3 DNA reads TGTGCCAGCAGACGGACAGGTCCCTCCTACGAGCAGTACTTC.

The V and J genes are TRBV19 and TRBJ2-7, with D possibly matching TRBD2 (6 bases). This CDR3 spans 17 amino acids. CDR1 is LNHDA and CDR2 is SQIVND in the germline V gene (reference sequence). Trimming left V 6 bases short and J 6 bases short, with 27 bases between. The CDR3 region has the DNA TGTGCCAGTAGCCATACCTTCTCCGCGGGAATGTCCCCCGAGCAGTACTTC. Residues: CASSHTFSAGMSPEQYF.

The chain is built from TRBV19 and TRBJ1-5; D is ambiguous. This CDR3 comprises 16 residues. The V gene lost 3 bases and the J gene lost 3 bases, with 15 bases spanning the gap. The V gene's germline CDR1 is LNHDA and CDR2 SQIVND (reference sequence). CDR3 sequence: CASSILDFTLNQPQHF. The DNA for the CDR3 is TGTGCCAGTAGTATCCTGGACTTTACCCTCAATCAGCCCCAGCATTTT.

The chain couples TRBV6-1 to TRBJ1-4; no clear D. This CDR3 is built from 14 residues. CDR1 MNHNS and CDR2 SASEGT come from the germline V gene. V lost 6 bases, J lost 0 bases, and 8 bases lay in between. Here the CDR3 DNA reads TGTGCCAGCAGGGACCCAGCAACTAATGAAAAACTGTTTTTT. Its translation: CASRDPATNEKLFF.

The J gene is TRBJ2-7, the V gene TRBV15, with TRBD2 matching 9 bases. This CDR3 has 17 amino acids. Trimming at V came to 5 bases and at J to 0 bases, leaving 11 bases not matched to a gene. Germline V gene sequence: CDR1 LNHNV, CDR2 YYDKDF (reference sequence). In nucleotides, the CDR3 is TGTGCCACCAGCGGCCTTAGCGGGAGTCGATTCTCCTACGAGCAGTACTTC. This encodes CATSGLSGSRFSYEQYF.

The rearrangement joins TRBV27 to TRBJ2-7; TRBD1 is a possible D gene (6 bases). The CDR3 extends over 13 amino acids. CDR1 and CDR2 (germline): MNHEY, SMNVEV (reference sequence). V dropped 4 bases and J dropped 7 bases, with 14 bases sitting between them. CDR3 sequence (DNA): TGTGCCAGCAGTTCCCAGGGGCCCCCGGAGCAGTACTTC. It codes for CASSSQGPPEQYF.

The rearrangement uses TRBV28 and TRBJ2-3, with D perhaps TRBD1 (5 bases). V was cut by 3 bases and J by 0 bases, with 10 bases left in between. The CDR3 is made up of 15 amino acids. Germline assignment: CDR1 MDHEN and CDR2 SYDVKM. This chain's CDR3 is CASSFRETSTDTQYF. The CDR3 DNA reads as TGTGCCAGCAGTTTCAGGGAAACTAGCACAGATACGCAGTATTTT.

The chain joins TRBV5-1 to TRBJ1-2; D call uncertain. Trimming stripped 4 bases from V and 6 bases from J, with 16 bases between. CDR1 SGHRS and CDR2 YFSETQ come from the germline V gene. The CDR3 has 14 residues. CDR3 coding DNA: TGCGCCAGCAGCCCTGGCTATGAAGGGAATGGCTACACCTTC. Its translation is CASSPGYEGNGYTF.

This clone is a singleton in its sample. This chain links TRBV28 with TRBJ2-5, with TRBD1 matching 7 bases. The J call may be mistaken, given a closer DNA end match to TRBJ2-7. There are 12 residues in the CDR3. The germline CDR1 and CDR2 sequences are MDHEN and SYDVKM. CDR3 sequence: CASSSQGDEQYF. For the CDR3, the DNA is TGTGCCAGCAGTTCCCAGGGGGACGAGCAGTACTTC.

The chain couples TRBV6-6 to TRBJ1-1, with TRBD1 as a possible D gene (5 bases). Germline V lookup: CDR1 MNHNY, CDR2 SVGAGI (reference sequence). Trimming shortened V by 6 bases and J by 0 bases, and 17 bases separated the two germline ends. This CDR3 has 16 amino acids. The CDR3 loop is CASRNTPREVNTEAFF. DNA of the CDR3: TGTGCCAGCAGGAATACCCCCAGGGAGGTGAACACTGAAGCTTTCTTT.